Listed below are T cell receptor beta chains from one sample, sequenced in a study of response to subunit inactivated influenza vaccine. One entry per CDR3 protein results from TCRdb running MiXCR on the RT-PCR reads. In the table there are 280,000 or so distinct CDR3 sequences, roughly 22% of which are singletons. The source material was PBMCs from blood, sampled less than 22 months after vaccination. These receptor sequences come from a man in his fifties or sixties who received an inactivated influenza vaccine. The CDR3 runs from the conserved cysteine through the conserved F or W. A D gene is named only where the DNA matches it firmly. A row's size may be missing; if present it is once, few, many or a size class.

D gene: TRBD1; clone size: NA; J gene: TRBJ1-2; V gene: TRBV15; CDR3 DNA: TGTGCCACCAGCGCCCGACAGGGCCCAATTTATGGCTACACCTTC; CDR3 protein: CATSARQGPIYGYTF
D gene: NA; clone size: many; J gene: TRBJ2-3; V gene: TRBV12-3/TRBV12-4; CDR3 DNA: TGTGCCAGCATAGTAAGCTCCTCGTCAGCTACGCAGTATTTT; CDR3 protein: CASIVSSSSATQYF
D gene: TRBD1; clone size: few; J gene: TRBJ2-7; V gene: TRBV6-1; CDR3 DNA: TGTGCCAGCAGCGGGTACGGGTATTCGGGACAGGGGGCCTACGAGCAGTACTTC; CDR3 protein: CASSGYGYSGQGAYEQYF
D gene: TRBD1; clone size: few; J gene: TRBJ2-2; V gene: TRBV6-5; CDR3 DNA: TGTGCCAGCAGTTGGGGACAGGGGGGTGTCACCGGGGAGCTGTTTTTT; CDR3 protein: CASSWGQGGVTGELFF
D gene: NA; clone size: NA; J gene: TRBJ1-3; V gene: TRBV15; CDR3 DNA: TGTGCCACCAGCAGGGGAACAGGGTCTGGAAACACCATATATTTT; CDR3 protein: CATSRGTGSGNTIYF
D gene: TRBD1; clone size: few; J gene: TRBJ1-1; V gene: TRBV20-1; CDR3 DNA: TGCAGTGCTACCTCAGGGGGTTGGAACACTGAAGCTTTCTTT; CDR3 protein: CSATSGGWNTEAFF
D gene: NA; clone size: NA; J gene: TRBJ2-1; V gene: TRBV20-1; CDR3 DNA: TGCAGTGCTGGGAGGGGCAGGGGATCGTACAATGAGCAGTTCTTC; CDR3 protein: CSAGRGRGSYNEQFF
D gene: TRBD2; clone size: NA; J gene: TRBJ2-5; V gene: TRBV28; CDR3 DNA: TGTGCCAGCAGTACCTTAAGGGAAGCGGGAGTCGAAGAGACCCAGTACTTC; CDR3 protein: CASSTLREAGVEETQYF
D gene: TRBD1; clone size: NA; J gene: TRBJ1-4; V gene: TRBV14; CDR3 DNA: TGTGCCAGCAGCCCTCGACAGGGGACTAATGAAAAACTGTTTTTT; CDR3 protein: CASSPRQGTNEKLFF
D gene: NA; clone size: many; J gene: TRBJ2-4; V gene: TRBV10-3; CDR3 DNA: TGTGCCATCAGTGACAGGGTAGCCAAAAACATTCAGTACTTC; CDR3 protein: CAISDRVAKNIQYF
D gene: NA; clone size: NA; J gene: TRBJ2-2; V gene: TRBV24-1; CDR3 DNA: TGTGCCACCAGTGATTTCCACGAGTCCGGGGAGCTGTTTTTT; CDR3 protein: CATSDFHESGELFF
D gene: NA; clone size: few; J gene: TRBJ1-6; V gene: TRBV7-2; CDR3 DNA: TGTGCCAGCAGCTTAAATCCCGGTTCACCCCTCCACTTT; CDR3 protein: CASSLNPGSPLHF
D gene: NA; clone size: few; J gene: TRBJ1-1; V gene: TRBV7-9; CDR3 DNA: TGTGCCAGCAGCATGGGGCAAAACACTGAAGCTTTCTTT; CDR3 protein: CASSMGQNTEAFF
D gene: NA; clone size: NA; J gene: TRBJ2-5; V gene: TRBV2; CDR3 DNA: TGTGCCAGCAGTGATTGGGACACGGAGACCCAGTACTTC; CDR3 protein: CASSDWDTETQYF
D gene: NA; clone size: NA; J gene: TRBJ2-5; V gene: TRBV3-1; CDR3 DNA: TGTGCCAGCAGTCAAGTCAAGGGAGGGGGGGAGACCCAGTACTTC; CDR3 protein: CASSQVKGGGETQYF
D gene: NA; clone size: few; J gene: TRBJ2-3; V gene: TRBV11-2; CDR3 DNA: TGTGCCAGCAGCTTAGTACCCCCAAATCGAGCGGGTCTTACAGATACGCAGTATTTT; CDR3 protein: CASSLVPPNRAGLTDTQYF
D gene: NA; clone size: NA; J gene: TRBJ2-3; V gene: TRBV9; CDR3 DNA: TGTGCCAGCAGCCCCTGGACAGCTAGCACAGATACGCAGTATTTT; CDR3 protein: CASSPWTASTDTQYF
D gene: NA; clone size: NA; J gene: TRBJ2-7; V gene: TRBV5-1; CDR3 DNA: TGCGCCAGCAGCTTTGGGAAGACCTACGAGCAGTACTTC; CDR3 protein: CASSFGKTYEQYF
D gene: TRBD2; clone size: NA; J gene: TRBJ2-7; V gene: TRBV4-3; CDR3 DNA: TGCGCCAGCAGCCAAGGGACTAGCGGGAGCATGTACGAGCAGTACTTC; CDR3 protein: CASSQGTSGSMYEQYF
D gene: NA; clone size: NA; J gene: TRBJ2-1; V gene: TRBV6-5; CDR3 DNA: TGTGCCAGCAGTTACTCGACTCTAAACAATGAGCAGTTCTTC; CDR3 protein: CASSYSTLNNEQFF
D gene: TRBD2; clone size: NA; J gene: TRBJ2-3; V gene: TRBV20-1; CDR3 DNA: TGCAGTGCTAGAGATCCTCGACTAGCGGGGGGGCCTTACACAGATACGCAGTATTTT; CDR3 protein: CSARDPRLAGGPYTDTQYF
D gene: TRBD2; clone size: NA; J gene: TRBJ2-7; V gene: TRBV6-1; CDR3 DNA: TGTGCCAGCAATACCGGGACTAGCAACTACGAGCAGTACTTC; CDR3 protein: CASNTGTSNYEQYF
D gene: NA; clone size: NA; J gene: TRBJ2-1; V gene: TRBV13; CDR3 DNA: TGTGTCAGCAGCTTAGTCCAGGGGACACCTACAGATGAGCAGTTCTTC; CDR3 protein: CVSSLVQGTPTDEQFF
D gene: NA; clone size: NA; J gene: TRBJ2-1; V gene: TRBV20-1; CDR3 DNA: TGCAGTGCTAGAGGGGTCTACAATGAGCAGTTCTTC; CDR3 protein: CSARGVYNEQFF
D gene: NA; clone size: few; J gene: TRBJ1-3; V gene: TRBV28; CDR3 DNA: TGTGCCAGCAACCCGACCGTAAGCTCTGGAAACACCATATATTTT; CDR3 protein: CASNPTVSSGNTIYF
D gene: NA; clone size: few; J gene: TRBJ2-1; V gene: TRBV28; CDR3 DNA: TGTGCCAGCAGTTTATGGGGGACCAACTACAATGAGCAGTTCTTC; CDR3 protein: CASSLWGTNYNEQFF
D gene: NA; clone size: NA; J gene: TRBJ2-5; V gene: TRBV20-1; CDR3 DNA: TGCAGTGCCAGTCCCCCAGAGACCCAGTACTTC; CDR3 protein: CSASPPETQYF